This T cell receptor beta chain was identified in a study of T cell repertoires in cytomegalovirus infection. The overall study: Public signatures in TCR beta pointed to CMV infection and matching HLA type.

TCRdb reprocessed the reads with MiXCR, giving one entry per CDR3 protein. The sample has 600,000 to 800,000 distinct CDR3 sequences; approximately 25% are singletons. Germline V lookup: CDR1 SGDLS, CDR2 YYNGEE. The V gene end was trimmed by 3 bases and the J gene end by 3 bases; junction bases not matched to a gene: 1. The CDR3 contains 15 residues. The gene calls are TRBV9 and TRBJ2-1; 12 bases are a match to TRBD2. This TCR was sampled from a human donor in good health (CMV status not recorded). Some clones in this sample may be carry-over from other donors' samples. Material for sequencing was CD8+ T cells from PBMCs. This chain's CDR3 is CASSASGGGYNEQFF. The CDR3 DNA follows: TGTGCCAGCAGCGCTAGCGGGGGGGGCTACAATGAGCAGTTCTTC.